Listed below are T cell receptor beta chains from one sample, sequenced in a study of T cells in Graves' hyperthyroidism and ophthalmopathy. TCRdb itself ran the multiplex PCR reads through MiXCR, one entry per CDR3 protein. The sample records approximately 380,000 distinct CDR3 sequences, 15% to 20% being singletons. The sample comprised blood. The source of these receptors is a man between 18 and 29 years old with Graves' ophthalmopathy. Each CDR3 is given with its conserved first and last residue. D genes are given only for firm matches. A row's size may be missing; if present it is once, few, many or a size class.

J: TRBJ1-6
D: -
V: TRBV27
size: many
DNA: TGTGCCAGCAGTTTAAAGTCGGGGGGCAGTCTTAATTCACCCCTCCACTTT
CDR3: CASSLKSGGSLNSPLHF

J: TRBJ2-7
D: TRBD2
V: TRBV7-3
size: many
DNA: TGTGCCAGCAGCAGGGAGGCGGGGGGCGGGTACGAGCAGTACTTC
CDR3: CASSREAGGGYEQYF

J: TRBJ2-1
D: -
V: TRBV5-1
size: -
DNA: TGCGCCAGCAGCTTAATTGGCGGGGATAGTTCCTACAATGAGCAGTTCTTC
CDR3: CASSLIGGDSSYNEQFF

J: TRBJ2-2
D: -
V: TRBV7-9
size: many
DNA: TGTGCCAGCAGCTTCCAGGCGAACACCGGGGAGCTGTTTTTT
CDR3: CASSFQANTGELFF

J: TRBJ2-1
D: TRBD2
V: TRBV20-1
size: many
DNA: TGCAGTGCCCCATTCTGGGCTAGCGGGAAGTCTGAGCAGTTCTTC
CDR3: CSAPFWASGKSEQFF

J: TRBJ2-7
D: TRBD1
V: TRBV10-2
size: many
DNA: TGTGCCAGCAGCGCGGGACAGGGGTACGAGCAGTACTTC
CDR3: CASSAGQGYEQYF

J: TRBJ2-3
D: -
V: TRBV20-1
size: many
DNA: TGCAGTGCTAGAGGAGTGAGTCCAGATACGCAGTATTTT
CDR3: CSARGVSPDTQYF

J: TRBJ1-3
D: -
V: TRBV2
size: -
DNA: TGTGCCAGCAGTGAAAGCGTCAACACCATATATTTT
CDR3: CASSESVNTIYF

J: TRBJ1-1
D: -
V: TRBV2
size: many
DNA: TGTGCCAGCGGGGTAGGGAACACTGAAGCTTTCTTT
CDR3: CASGVGNTEAFF

J: TRBJ2-5
D: -
V: TRBV6-1
size: few
DNA: TGTGCCAGCAGGTCTCTCCGCGGGGTCCAAGAGACCCAGTACTTC
CDR3: CASRSLRGVQETQYF

J: TRBJ2-2
D: -
V: TRBV19
size: -
DNA: TGTGCCAGTAGGGAATTAGCGAACACCGGGGAGCTGTTTTTT
CDR3: CASRELANTGELFF

J: TRBJ1-3
D: -
V: TRBV7-8
size: few
DNA: TGTGCCAGCAGCTTACCCCACCGAGACAGCTCTGGAAACACCATATATTTT
CDR3: CASSLPHRDSSGNTIYF

J: TRBJ2-2
D: TRBD2
V: TRBV27
size: few
DNA: TGTGCCAGCAGTTTGACTAGCGGGGTTCCCACCGGGGAGCTGTTTTTT
CDR3: CASSLTSGVPTGELFF

J: TRBJ1-4
D: TRBD1
V: TRBV6-1
size: many
DNA: TGTGCCAGCAGTGAATACAGGGGAAATGAAAAACTGTTTTTT
CDR3: CASSEYRGNEKLFF

J: TRBJ2-7
D: -
V: TRBV4-2
size: -
DNA: TGTGCCAGCAGCCCGCCCGGGCGGGGCTCCTACGAGCAGTACTTC
CDR3: CASSPPGRGSYEQYF

J: TRBJ2-2
D: -
V: TRBV24-1
size: -
DNA: TGTGCCACCAGTGATTTGCATTCCGACACCGGGGAGCTGTTTTTT
CDR3: CATSDLHSDTGELFF

J: TRBJ1-2
D: -
V: TRBV7-9
size: many
DNA: TGTGCCAGCAGCCGGGGGCGGGATGGCTATGGCTACACCTTC
CDR3: CASSRGRDGYGYTF

J: TRBJ2-3
D: -
V: TRBV7-6
size: many
DNA: TGTGCCAGCAGCTCCCGGCTCCCTAACGCAGATACGCAGTATTTT
CDR3: CASSSRLPNADTQYF